This is a list of T cell receptor beta chains from one sample in a study of tumor-infiltrating lymphocytes in primary liver carcinoma. TCRdb reprocessed the multiplex PCR reads via MiXCR and lists one record per CDR3 protein. The table lists roughly 120,000 distinct CDR3 sequences, approximately 70% of them singletons. Source material: liver tumor tissue from sampling region 1. These receptors all come from a woman aged 55-70 years with primary liver carcinoma and hepatitis B virus infection. Each CDR3 is given with its conserved first and last residue.

V: TRBV4-1
J: TRBJ1-5
CDR3: CSSSQTWQYQPQHF

V: TRBV28
J: TRBJ2-5
CDR3: CVSSLTGGQETQYF

V: TRBV6-1
J: TRBJ2-7
CDR3: CASSDYGRSYEQYF

V: TRBV7-9
J: TRBJ2-7
CDR3: CASSRGPGQGNYEQYF

V: TRBV12-3/TRBV12-4
J: TRBJ2-2
CDR3: CASSLGQPIGELFF

V: TRBV5-1
J: TRBJ2-2
CDR3: CASSPQPGLAGGRTGELFF

V: TRBV11-2
J: TRBJ2-7
CDR3: CANSLDLAGVHEQYF

V: TRBV5-1
J: TRBJ2-7
CDR3: CASNLNSQAYEQYF

V: TRBV5-1
J: TRBJ2-2
CDR3: CASSLAYSRSQREYGTGELFF

V: TRBV28
J: TRBJ1-5
CDR3: CASSLIITASNIKEPQHF

V: TRBV28
J: TRBJ2-1
CDR3: CASSLTGPTYEQFF

V: TRBV29-1
J: TRBJ2-7
CDR3: CSVRPADRAYEQYF

V: TRBV5-6
J: TRBJ1-4
CDR3: CPNSLRASEKLFF

V: TRBV7-9
J: TRBJ1-3
CDR3: CASSSTLSGNAIYF

V: TRBV5-5
J: TRBJ1-5
CDR3: CASSALTNINQPQHF

V: TRBV11-3
J: TRBJ2-1
CDR3: CASSSRGPRAMGNEQFF

V: TRBV11-2
J: TRBJ2-2
CDR3: CASSLLAGELSF

V: TRBV10-3
J: TRBJ2-1
CDR3: CAISAAGASGNEQFF

V: TRBV11-2
J: TRBJ2-3
CDR3: CDSSLSFGGFDTQYF

V: TRBV7-9
J: TRBJ2-7
CDR3: CASSSGQTEQYF

V: TRBV9
J: TRBJ2-3
CDR3: CASSEDNTQYF

V: TRBV6-5
J: TRBJ1-6
CDR3: CVSSQSVGVGDNRPLHF

V: TRBV11-2
J: TRBJ1-4
CDR3: CASCLVVGTRTNEKPFF

V: TRBV24-1
J: TRBJ2-1
CDR3: CATSEAASYNEQFF

V: TRBV5-1
J: TRBJ1-5
CDR3: CASSQRPGGRQPQHF

V: TRBV6-6
J: TRBJ2-1
CDR3: CASTPRSGFHNEQFF

V: TRBV11-2
J: TRBJ2-5
CDR3: CAGSYSRGNERETQYF

V: TRBV11-2
J: TRBJ1-1
CDR3: CASSPRPTRGSNTEAFF

V: TRBV5-6
J: TRBJ2-5
CDR3: CASSREGQGTETQYF

V: TRBV10-2
J: TRBJ1-1
CDR3: CASSHHRGNTEAFF

V: TRBV30
J: TRBJ1-4
CDR3: CAWSTGTADEKLFF

V: TRBV30
J: TRBJ2-3
CDR3: CAWCVAGDTQYF

V: TRBV12-3/TRBV12-4
J: TRBJ1-1
CDR3: CASSLRGTVTFF

V: TRBV5-6
J: TRBJ2-3
CDR3: CVSSSSLAIDTQYF

V: TRBV20-1
J: TRBJ2-7
CDR3: CSARLAGSFYEQYF